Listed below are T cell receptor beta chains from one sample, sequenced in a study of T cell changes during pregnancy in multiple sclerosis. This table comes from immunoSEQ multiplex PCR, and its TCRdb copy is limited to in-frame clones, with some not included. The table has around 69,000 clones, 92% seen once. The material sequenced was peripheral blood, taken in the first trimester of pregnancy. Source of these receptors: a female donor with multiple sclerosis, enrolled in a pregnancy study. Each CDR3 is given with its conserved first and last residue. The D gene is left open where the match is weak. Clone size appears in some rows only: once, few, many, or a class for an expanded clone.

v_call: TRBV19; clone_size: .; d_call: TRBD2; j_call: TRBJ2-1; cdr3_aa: CASRMASGSGEQFF; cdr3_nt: TGTGCCAGTAGGATGGCTAGCGGGTCCGGAGAGCAGTTCTTC
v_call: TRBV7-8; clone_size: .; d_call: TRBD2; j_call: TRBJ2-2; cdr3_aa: CASSLILAGGSGELFF; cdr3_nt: TGTGCCAGCAGCTTAATTCTAGCGGGAGGGAGTGGGGAGCTGTTTTTT
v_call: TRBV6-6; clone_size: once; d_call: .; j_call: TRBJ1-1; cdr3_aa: CASSRTPGNTEAFF; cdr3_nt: TGTGCCAGCAGCCGCACCCCGGGGAACACTGAAGCTTTCTTT
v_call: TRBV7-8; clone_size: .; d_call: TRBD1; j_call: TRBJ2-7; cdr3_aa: CASSLGLWAGTGASEQYF; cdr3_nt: TGTGCCAGCAGCTTAGGTTTGTGGGCCGGGACAGGGGCTTCTGAGCAGTACTTC
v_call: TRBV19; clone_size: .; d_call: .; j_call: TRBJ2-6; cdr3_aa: CASSIGVSGGSGANVLTF; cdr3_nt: TGTGCCAGTAGTATCGGAGTTTCCGGCGGCTCTGGGGCCAACGTCCTGACTTTC
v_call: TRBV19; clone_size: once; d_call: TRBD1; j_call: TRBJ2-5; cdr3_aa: CASSLRRDSRHQETQYF; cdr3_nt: TGTGCCAGTAGTTTACGACGGGACAGCCGGCACCAAGAGACCCAGTACTTC
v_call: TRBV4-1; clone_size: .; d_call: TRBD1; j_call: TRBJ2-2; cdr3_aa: CASSLSDRGGNTGELFF; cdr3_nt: TGCGCCAGCAGCCTCTCAGACAGGGGAGGAAACACCGGGGAGCTGTTTTTT
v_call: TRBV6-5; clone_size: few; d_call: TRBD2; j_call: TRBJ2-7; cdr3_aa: CASSYRGLADYEQYF; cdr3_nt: TGTGCCAGCAGTTATCGAGGACTAGCGGATTACGAGCAGTACTTC
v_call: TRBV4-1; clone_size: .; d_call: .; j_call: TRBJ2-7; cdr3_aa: CASSQQGWPYEQYF; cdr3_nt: TGCGCCAGCAGCCAACAGGGTTGGCCCTACGAGCAGTACTTC
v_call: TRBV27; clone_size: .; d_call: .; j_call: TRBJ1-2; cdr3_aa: CASSREGNYGYTF; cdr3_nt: TGTGCCAGCTCCCGGGAGGGTAATTATGGCTACACCTTC
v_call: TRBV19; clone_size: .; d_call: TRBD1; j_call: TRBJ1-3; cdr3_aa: CASSIWDSTGNTIYF; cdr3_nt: TGTGCCAGTAGTATCTGGGACAGTACTGGAAACACCATATATTTT
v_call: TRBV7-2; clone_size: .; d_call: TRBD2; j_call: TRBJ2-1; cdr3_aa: CASSLAGLSYNEQFF; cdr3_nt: TGTGCCAGCAGCCTAGCGGGACTTTCCTACAATGAGCAGTTCTTC
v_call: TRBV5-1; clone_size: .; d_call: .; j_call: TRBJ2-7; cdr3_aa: CASSSPGRGGYEQYF; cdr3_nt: TGCGCCAGCAGCTCTCCGGGCAGGGGTGGGTACGAGCAGTACTTC
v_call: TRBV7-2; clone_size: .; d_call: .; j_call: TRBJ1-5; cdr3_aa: CASSTTGGQPQHF; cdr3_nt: TGTGCCAGCAGCACAACCGGGGGTCAGCCCCAGCATTTT
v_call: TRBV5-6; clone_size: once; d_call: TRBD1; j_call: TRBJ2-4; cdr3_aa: CASSLQGAPGRPKTIQYF; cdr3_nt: TGTGCCAGCAGCTTGCAGGGGGCGCCCGGACGGCCCAAAACCATTCAGTACTTC
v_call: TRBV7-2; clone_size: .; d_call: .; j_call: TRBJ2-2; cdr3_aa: CASSLLDKNTGELFF; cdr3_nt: TGTGCCAGCAGCTTACTGGACAAGAACACCGGGGAGCTGTTTTTT
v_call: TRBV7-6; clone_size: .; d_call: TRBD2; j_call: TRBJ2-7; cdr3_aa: CASSLSKREYYEQYF; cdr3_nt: TGTGCCAGCAGCTTGTCTAAGCGGGAATACTACGAGCAGTACTTC
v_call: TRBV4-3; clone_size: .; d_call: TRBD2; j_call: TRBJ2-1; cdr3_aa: CASSHSGTSGRVGDEQFF; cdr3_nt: TGCGCCAGCAGCCACTCGGGGACTAGCGGGAGGGTCGGCGATGAGCAGTTCTTC
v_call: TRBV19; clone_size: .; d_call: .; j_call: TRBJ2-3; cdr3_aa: CASSPWATDTQYF; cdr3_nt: TGTGCCAGTAGTCCGTGGGCCACAGATACGCAGTATTTT
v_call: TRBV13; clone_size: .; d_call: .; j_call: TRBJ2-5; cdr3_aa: CAPRGKYQETQYF; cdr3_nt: TGTGCCCCCCGGGGTAAGTACCAAGAGACCCAGTACTTC
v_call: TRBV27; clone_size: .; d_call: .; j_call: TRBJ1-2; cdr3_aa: CASSFGGRLTGYTF; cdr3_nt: TGTGCCAGCAGTTTTGGAGGGCGGCTTACTGGCTACACCTTC
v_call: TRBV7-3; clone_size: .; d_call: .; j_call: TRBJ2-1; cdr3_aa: CASSLMGSPPGEQFF; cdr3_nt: TGTGCCAGCAGCTTAATGGGCAGCCCACCAGGGGAGCAGTTCTTC
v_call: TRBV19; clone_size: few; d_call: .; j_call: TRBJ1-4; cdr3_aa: CASRDSTGRNEKLFF; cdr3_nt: TGTGCCAGTAGGGACTCAACAGGGCGTAATGAAAAACTGTTTTTT
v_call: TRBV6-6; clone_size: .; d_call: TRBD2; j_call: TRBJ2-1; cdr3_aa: CATTLPPGREGNEQFF; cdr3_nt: TGTGCCACCACTTTGCCCCCGGGGCGGGAGGGAAATGAGCAGTTCTTC
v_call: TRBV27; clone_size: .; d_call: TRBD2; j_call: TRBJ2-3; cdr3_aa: CASSLFGTRGDTQYF; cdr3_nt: TGTGCCAGCAGTTTGTTTGGGACTAGAGGAGATACGCAGTATTTT
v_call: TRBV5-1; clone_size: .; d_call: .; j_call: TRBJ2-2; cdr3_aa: CASSLQVQGTGELFF; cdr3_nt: TGCGCCAGCAGCTTACAGGTTCAGGGCACCGGGGAGCTGTTTTTT
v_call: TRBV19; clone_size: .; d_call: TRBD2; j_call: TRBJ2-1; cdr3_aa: CASSILAGVNEQFF; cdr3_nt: TGTGCCAGTAGTATCTTAGCGGGAGTAAATGAGCAGTTCTTC
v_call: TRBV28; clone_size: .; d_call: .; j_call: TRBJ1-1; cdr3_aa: CASKSPIDTEAFF; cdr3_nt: TGTGCCAGCAAGTCTCCCATAGACACTGAAGCTTTCTTT
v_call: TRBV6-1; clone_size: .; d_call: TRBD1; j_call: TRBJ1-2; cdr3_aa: CASSVRDRVFQNYGYTF; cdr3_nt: TGTGCCAGCAGTGTCCGGGACAGGGTATTCCAAAATTATGGCTACACCTTC
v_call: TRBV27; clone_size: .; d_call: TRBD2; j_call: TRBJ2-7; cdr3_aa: CASGTIAGARYEQYF; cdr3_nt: TGTGCCAGCGGAACGATAGCGGGAGCCCGTTACGAGCAGTACTTC
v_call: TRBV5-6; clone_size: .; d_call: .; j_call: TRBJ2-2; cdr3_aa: CASSLNGRGPGELFF; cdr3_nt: TGTGCCAGCAGCTTGAACGGGAGGGGGCCCGGGGAGCTGTTTTTT
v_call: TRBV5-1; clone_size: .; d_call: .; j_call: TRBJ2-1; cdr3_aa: CASSLAGGAQHEQFF; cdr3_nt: TGCGCCAGCAGCTTGGCCGGCGGGGCTCAGCATGAGCAGTTCTTC
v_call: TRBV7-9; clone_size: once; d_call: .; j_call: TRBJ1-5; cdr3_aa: CASSLGLEQAGLDQPQHF; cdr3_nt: TGTGCCAGCAGCTTAGGGCTGGAACAGGCCGGCTTGGATCAGCCCCAGCATTTT
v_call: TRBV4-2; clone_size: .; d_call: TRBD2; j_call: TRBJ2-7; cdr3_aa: CASSQELAGAEEQYF; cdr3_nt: TGTGCCAGCAGCCAAGAACTAGCGGGGGCAGAAGAGCAGTACTTC